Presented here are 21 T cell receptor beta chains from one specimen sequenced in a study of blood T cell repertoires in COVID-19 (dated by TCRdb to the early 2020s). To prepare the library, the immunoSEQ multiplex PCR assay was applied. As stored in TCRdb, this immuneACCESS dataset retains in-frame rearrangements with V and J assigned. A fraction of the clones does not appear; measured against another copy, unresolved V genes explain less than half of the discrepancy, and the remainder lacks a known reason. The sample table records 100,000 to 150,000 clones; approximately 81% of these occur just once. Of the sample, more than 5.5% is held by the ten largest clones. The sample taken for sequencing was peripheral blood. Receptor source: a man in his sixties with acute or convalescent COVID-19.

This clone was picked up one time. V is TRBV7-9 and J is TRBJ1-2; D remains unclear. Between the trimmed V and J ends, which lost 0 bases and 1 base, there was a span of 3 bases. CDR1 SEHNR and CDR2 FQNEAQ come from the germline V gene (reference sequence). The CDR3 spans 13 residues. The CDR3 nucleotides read TGTGCCAGCAGCTTAGCCCTTAACTATGGCTACACCTTC. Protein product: CASSLALNYGYTF. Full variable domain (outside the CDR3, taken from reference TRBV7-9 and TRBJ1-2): DTGVSQNPRHKITKRGQNVTFRCDPISEHNRLYWYRQTLGQGPEFLTYFQNEAQLEKSRLLSDRFSAERPKGSFSTLEIQRTEQGDSAMYLCASSLALNYGYTFGSGTRLTVV.

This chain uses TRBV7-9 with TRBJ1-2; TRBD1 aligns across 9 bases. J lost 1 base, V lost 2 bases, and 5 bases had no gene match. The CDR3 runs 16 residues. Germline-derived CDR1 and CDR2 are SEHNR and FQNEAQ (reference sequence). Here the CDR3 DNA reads TGTGCCAGCAGCTTAAACAGGGGGCGCAATAACTATGGCTACACCTTC. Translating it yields CASSLNRGRNNYGYTF.

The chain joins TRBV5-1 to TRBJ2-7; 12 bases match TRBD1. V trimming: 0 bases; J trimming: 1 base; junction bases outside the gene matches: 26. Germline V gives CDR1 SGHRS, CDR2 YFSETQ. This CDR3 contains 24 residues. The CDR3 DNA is TGCGCCAGCAGCTTGGCCTGGGGACAGGGGGCCCTCGGGAGTAAAAAGAGGGGTTCCTACGAGCAGTACTTC. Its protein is CASSLAWGQGALGSKKRGSYEQYF.

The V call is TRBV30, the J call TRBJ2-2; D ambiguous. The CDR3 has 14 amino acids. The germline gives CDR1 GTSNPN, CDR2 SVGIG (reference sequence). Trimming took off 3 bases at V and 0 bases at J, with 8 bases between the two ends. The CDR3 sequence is CAWRRPTNTGELFF. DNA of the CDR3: TGTGCCTGGAGGAGGCCAACGAACACCGGGGAGCTGTTTTTT. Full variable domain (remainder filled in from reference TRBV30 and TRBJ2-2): SQTIHQWPATLVQPVGSPLSLECTVEGTSNPNLYWYRQAAGRGLQLLFYSVGIGQISSEVPQNLSASRPQDRQFILSSKKLLLSDSGFYLCAWRRPTNTGELFFGEGSRLTVL.

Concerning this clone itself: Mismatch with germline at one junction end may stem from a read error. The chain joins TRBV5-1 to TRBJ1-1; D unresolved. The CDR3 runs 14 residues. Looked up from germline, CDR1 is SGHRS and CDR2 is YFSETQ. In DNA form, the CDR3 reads TGCGCCAGCGGCTTAAGACCCAGCGGCACTGAAGCTTTCTTT. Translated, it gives CASGLRPSGTEAFF.

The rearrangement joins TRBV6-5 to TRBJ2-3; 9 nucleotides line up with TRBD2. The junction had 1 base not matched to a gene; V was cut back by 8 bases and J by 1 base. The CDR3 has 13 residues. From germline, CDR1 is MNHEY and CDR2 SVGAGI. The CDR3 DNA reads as TGTGCCAGCTTAGCGGGGGGCACAGATACGCAGTATTTT. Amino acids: CASLAGGTDTQYF.

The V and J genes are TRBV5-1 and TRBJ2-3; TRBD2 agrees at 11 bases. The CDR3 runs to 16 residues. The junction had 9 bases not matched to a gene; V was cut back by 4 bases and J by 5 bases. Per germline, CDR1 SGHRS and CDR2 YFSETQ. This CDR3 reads CASSARASGGRDTQYF. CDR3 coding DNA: TGCGCCAGCAGCGCTCGAGCTAGCGGGGGGCGAGATACGCAGTATTTT.

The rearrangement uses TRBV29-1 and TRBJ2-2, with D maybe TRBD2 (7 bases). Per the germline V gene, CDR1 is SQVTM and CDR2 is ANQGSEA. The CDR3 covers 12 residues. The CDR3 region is CGGAGNTGELFF. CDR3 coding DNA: TGCGGGGGGGCAGGGAACACCGGGGAGCTGTTTTTT.

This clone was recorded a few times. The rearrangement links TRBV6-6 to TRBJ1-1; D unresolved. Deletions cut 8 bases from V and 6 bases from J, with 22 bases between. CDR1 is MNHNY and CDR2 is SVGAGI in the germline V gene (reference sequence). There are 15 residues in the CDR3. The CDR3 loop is CASWIDPGWAAEAFF. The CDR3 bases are TGTGCCAGCTGGATTGACCCGGGATGGGCCGCTGAAGCTTTCTTT.

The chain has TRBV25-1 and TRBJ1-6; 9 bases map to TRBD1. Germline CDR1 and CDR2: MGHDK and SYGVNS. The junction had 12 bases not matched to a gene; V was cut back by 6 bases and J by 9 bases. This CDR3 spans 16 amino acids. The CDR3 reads CASSASDRGLGSPLHF. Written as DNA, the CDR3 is TGTGCCAGCAGCGCCTCGGACAGGGGCTTGGGTTCACCCCTCCACTTT.

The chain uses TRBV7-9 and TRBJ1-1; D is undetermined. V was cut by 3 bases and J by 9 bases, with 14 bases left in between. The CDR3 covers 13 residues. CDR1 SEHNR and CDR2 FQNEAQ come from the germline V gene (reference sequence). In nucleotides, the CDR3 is TGTGCCAGCAGCTTCATGTCAGGTTTGAAAGCTTTCTTT. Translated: CASSFMSGLKAFF.

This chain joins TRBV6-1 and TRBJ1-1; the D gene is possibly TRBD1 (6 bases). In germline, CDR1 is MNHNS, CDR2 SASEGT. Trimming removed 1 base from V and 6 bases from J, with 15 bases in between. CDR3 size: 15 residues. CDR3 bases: TGTGCCAGCAGTGAAGGGACAGACCTCTATTCTGAAGCTTTCTTT. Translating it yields CASSEGTDLYSEAFF.

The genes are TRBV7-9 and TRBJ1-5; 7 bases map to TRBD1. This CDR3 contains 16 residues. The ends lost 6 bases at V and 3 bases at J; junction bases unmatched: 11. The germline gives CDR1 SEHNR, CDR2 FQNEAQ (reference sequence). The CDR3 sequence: CASSPSLTGPNQPQHF. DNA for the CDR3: TGTGCCAGCAGTCCTAGCTTGACAGGGCCCAATCAGCCCCAGCATTTT.

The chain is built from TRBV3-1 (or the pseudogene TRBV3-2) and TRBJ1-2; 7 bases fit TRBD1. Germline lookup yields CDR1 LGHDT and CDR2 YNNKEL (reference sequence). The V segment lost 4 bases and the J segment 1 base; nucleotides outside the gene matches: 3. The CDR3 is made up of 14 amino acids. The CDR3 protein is CASSRGQLNYGYTF. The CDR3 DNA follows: TGTGCCAGCAGCCGGGGACAGCTTAACTATGGCTACACCTTC.

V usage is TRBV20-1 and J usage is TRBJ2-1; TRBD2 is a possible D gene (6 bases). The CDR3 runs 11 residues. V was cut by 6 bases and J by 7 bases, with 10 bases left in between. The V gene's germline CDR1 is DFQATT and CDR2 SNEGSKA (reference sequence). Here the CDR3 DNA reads TGCAGTGCCACTAGCAGGAATGAGCAGTTCTTC. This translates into CSATSRNEQFF.

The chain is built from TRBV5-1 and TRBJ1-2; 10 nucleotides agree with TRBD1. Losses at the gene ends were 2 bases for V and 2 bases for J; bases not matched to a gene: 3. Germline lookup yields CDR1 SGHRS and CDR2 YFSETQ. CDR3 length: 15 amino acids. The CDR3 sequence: CASSLKTGGNYGYTF. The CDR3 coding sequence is TGCGCCAGCAGCTTAAAGACAGGGGGCAACTATGGCTACACCTTC.

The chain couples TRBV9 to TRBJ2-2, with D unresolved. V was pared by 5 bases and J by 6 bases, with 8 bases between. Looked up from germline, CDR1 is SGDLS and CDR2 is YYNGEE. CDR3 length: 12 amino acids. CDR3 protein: CASSEAAGELFF. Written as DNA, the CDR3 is TGTGCCAGCAGTGAGGCTGCCGGGGAGCTGTTTTTT.

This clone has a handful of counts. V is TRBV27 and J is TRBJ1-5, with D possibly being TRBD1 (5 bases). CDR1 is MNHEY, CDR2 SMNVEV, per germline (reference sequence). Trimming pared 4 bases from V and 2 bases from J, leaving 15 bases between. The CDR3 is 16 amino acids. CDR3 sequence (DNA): TGTGCCAGCAGTTCTATAGGGGTAGTGGGCAATCAGCCCCAGCATTTT. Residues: CASSSIGVVGNQPQHF.

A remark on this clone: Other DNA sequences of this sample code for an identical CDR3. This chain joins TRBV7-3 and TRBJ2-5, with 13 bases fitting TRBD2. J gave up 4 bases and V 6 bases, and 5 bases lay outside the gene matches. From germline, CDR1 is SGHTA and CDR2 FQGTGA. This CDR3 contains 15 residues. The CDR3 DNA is TGTGCCAGCAGTCCTACTAGCGGGAGGGGAGAGACCCAGTACTTC. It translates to CASSPTSGRGETQYF. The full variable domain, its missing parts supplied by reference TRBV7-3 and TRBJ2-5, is GAGVSQTPSNKVTEKGKYVELRCDPISGHTALYWYRQSLGQGPEFLIYFQGTGAADDSGLPNDRFFAVRPEGSVSTLKIQRTERGDSAVYLCASSPTSGRGETQYFGPGTRLLVL.

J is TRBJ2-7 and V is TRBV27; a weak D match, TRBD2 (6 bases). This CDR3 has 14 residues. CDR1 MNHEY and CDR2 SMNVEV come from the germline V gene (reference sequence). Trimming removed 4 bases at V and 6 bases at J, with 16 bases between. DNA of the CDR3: TGTGCCAGCAGTTACTCGGACCGGGGGACCGAGCAGTACTTC. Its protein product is CASSYSDRGTEQYF.

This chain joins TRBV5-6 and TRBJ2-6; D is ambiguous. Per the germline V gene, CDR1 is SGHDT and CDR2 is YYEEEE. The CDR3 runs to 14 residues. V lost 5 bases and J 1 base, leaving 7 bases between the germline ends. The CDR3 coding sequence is TGTGCCAGCAGTCGAGATTCTGGGGCCAACGTCCTGACTTTC. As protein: CASSRDSGANVLTF.